This T cell receptor (beta chain) was identified during a study of blood T cell repertoires in COVID-19. Overall study: Sites across the United States, Italy and Spain contributed samples from acute and convalescent COVID-19. The cDNA or gDNA used as material had been derived from T cells, B-cell-depleted T cells, or PBMCs.

In the authors' methods: Cell counts per sample came from amplifying reference gene primers. The data were produced by immunoSEQ multiplex PCR, yet TCRdb's version contains in-frame clones alone and is incomplete. That table gives V, J and clone size, and the DNA gave D and trimming. In the table there are 200,000 to 250,000 clones, more than 75% of which are singletons. Between the trimmed V and J ends, which lost 1 base and 8 bases, there was a span of 9 bases. Germline CDR1 and CDR2: MGHDK and SYGVNS. The CDR3 consists of 12 residues. The sequencing input was peripheral blood. J is TRBJ2-7 and V is TRBV25-1; D is uncertain. This clonotype was sampled from a man of 80 years or more with acute or convalescent COVID-19. The CDR3 spells CASSESYTKQYF. The CDR3 DNA sequence: TGTGCCAGCAGTGAATCTTATACAAAGCAGTACTTC.